This T cell receptor beta chain is from a study of Tregs in tolerant kidney transplant recipients. Study-wide results and caveats: Activated donor B cell expansion appeared to reveal the most relevant donor-specific TCRbeta repertoire.

Assay used: immunoSEQ multiplex PCR; TCRdb lists only in-frame clones, some missing. Among tens of thousands of clones listed, approximately 94% were seen once. Thawed PBMCs were FACS-sorted into unstimulated CD4+CD25+CD127- regulatory T cells, CD4+CD25- non-regulatory cells, CD4 and CD8 cells. Trimming pared 6 bases from V and 5 bases from J, leaving 13 bases between. Germline V lookup: CDR1 ENHRY, CDR2 SYGVKD. The CDR3 extends over 13 amino acids. As for this clone: Its antigen is currently unknown.

The specimen was CD4+ T cells from blood, collected before the transplant. The rearrangement uses TRBV10-3 and TRBJ2-5; a weak D match, TRBD2 (6 bases). The receptor was derived from a human donor who received a combined kidney and bone marrow transplant. The CDR3 DNA is TGTGCCATCAGAACGGGGGAGCGGGAGACCCAGTACTTC. Translated, it gives CAIRTGERETQYF.